This TCR beta chain emerged from a study of identical twins. Study-wide findings and caveats: The abundant beta clonotypes from cord blood had fewer insertions, and memory repertoires had none of this.

TCRdb re-analysed the 5' RACE reads in MiXCR, keeping a single row per CDR3 protein. The sample comprises a few hundred thousand distinct CDR3 sequences, 8% to 9.5% of which are singletons, and under 7.5% rests with the top ten. The CDR3 totals 15 residues. Germline V gene data show CDR1 as SGDLS and CDR2 as YYNGEE. With 1 base removed from V and 2 bases from J, the gap between germline ends came to 7 bases. Concerning this clonotype: What it binds is unknown.

This sample was also put to use in a study of yellow fever vaccine responses in identical twins.

Sequenced input: CD8+ T cells sorted from blood. The rearrangement uses TRBV9 and TRBJ2-6; D is unresolved. This TCR derives from a young woman in good health. The CDR3 bases are TGTGCCAGCAGCGTATCCGGTACTGGGGCCAACGTCCTGACTTTC. Translation gives CASSVSGTGANVLTF.